Ten or more counts support the clone carrying this T cell receptor beta chain. The target antigen is unknown. Researchers prepared the TCRbeta library using unique molecular identifiers, the study reports. TCRdb reprocessed the PCR reads with MiXCR, giving one entry per CDR3 protein. The repertoire has over 150,000 distinct CDR3 sequences, roughly 6.3% of them found once; the top ten carry roughly 4.7%. This entry belongs to a study of T-cell reconstitution after alpha-beta-depleted transplantation in children. Trimming stripped 5 bases from V and 4 bases from J, with 17 bases between. From germline, CDR1 is LGHDT and CDR2 YNNKEL (reference sequence). CDR3 size: 16 residues. Regarding the study as a whole: One year after transplant, T-cell counts and diversity came mostly from newly produced T cells. Where alpha-beta T cells came from about two months after transplant was reportedly several hundred expanded graft clones. The high TCRbeta diversity at day 60 in some patients came from surviving recipient T cells and thymic progenitors.

The TCR sequence derives from a girl under three years old with combined immunodeficiency, due to receive a stem cell transplant. This chain links TRBV3-1 with TRBJ2-2; D possibly corresponds to TRBD1 (6 bases). The sequencing here drew on PBMCs, taken before TCRalphabeta/CD19-depleted stem cell transplant. The CDR3 bases are TGTGCCAGCAGCTGGCCCTCTAGCAGGGGCACCGGGGAGCTGTTTTTT. Protein: CASSWPSSRGTGELFF.